These 5 T cell receptor beta chains originate from one sample sequenced in a study of blood T cell repertoires in COVID-19. TCRdb's copy holds only in-frame clones and misses some; the assay was immunoSEQ multiplex PCR. Here the sample spans around 140,000 clones, approximately 85% being singletons. The sequencing sample was made of PBMCs or T cells enriched from blood (not recorded which). The source is a woman between 45 and 60 years old with acute COVID-19.

The chain employs TRBV7-2 and TRBJ1-5; a weak D match, TRBD1 (5 bases). The V gene's germline CDR1 is SGHTA and CDR2 FQGNSA. The CDR3 runs to 14 residues. Trimming pared 2 bases from V and 3 bases from J, leaving 8 bases between. The chain's CDR3 is CASSLYGANQPQHF. The CDR3 DNA is TGTGCCAGCAGCTTATATGGGGCCAATCAGCCCCAGCATTTT.

The chain joins TRBV29-1 to TRBJ1-4; D is undetermined. Germline loops: CDR1 SQVTM, CDR2 ANQGSEA. This CDR3 contains 13 residues. V gave up 4 bases and J gave up 8 bases, with 14 bases separating them. DNA of the CDR3: TGCAGCGTTGGTAAACAGAATAGGGAAAAACTGTTTTTT. This translates into CSVGKQNREKLFF.

This chain links TRBV5-1 with TRBJ2-1; TRBD1 matches at 9 bases. Unmatched junction bases numbered 11, after V lost 0 bases and J lost 7 bases. CDR1 is SGHRS, CDR2 YFSETQ, per germline. There are 17 residues in the CDR3. For the CDR3, the DNA is TGCGCCAGCAGCTTGGAGCCCCCGGGACAGGGATTGAATGAGCAGTTCTTC. It is translated as CASSLEPPGQGLNEQFF.

The rearrangement links TRBV2 to TRBJ2-5, with TRBD1 matching 7 bases. V was pared by 6 bases and J by 1 base, with 2 bases of the junction left unmatched. CDR3 length: 13 residues. Germline V gene sequence: CDR1 SNHLY, CDR2 FYNNEI. The DNA of the CDR3 is TGTGCCAGCAGCCGGGACAGCCAAGAGACCCAGTACTTC. Amino acid sequence: CASSRDSQETQYF.

The chain links TRBV7-8 to TRBJ2-5, with 8 bases identical to TRBD2. The CDR3 loop spans 16 amino acids. With 4 bases clipped from V and 0 bases from J, the junction kept 7 bases outside the gene matches. Looked up from germline, CDR1 is SGHVS and CDR2 is FQNEAQ. The CDR3 loop is CASSSGLAPNQETQYF. The CDR3, as DNA: TGTGCCAGCAGCTCCGGACTAGCCCCCAACCAAGAGACCCAGTACTTC.